This TCR beta chain was captured in a study of radiotherapy plus CTLA-4 blockade in lung cancer. Assay: immunoSEQ multiplex PCR; the TCRdb copy retains only in-frame clones and omits some. The sample shows roughly 66,000 clones, approximately 82% of them seen only once. This clone was seen more than once but under ten times. V trimming: 3 bases; J trimming: 4 bases; junction bases outside the gene matches: 6. The CDR3 runs 15 residues. CDR1 and CDR2 (germline): MNHNS, SASEGT. The specimen was peripheral blood, collected from a patient treated with radiotherapy plus ipilimumab. V is TRBV6-1 and J is TRBJ1-3, with 7 positions matching TRBD1. The source of this sequence is a human donor with non-small cell lung cancer who had a partial response to radiotherapy plus ipilimumab. CDR3 DNA sequence: TGTGCCAGCAGTGAGCAACAGGGGATGGGAAACACCATATATTTT. The encoded protein is CASSEQQGMGNTIYF.